This T cell receptor beta chain is drawn from a study of OX40 agonist ivuxolimab in advanced cancers. Study results and limitations: At 0.1-3.0 mg/kg, partial responders had clonal expansion among the lowest observed.

In germline, CDR1 is MNHNY, CDR2 SVGAGI (reference sequence). CDR3 length: 14 amino acids. Profiled with immunoSEQ multiplex PCR; TCRdb holds only in-frame clones, not every one. The sample holds 70,000 to 95,000 clones; approximately 91% are singletons and the top ten take over 10%. This clone was seen a single time. Its antigen is as yet unknown. Sequence at one end of the junction differs from germline and may be a read error. This receptor was taken from an adult with an advanced solid tumor such as melanoma, head and neck, liver or kidney cancer. The sample consisted of CD4+ or CD8+ T cells sorted from blood, taken in a trial of the OX40 agonist ivuxolimab. The rearrangement uses TRBV6-6 and TRBJ1-1; D call uncertain. Here the CDR3 reads CASSYSRQNPEAFF. The CDR3 DNA sequence: TGTGCCAGCAGTTACTCGAGGCAGAACCCTGAAGCTTTCTTT.